Following are 25 T cell receptor beta chains from one sample sequenced in a study of T-cell memory formation after mild COVID-19. TCRdb re-called the 5' RACE reads with MiXCR, one entry per CDR3 protein. The sample holds about 55,000 distinct CDR3 sequences; over 7.5% are singletons and the top ten take 1.2%. Sequences were obtained from PBMCs or a T cell subset sorted from them (not recorded which). The source is a man aged 18 to 29 who had mild COVID-19 (a few samples of this study predate the infection). Cell type and time point are not known.

This chain uses TRBV12-3 or TRBV12-4 with TRBJ2-7, with D uncertain. Trimming took 5 bases from V and 2 from J, leaving 16 bases between them. The CDR3 totals 15 residues. CDR3: CASSPGVSLPYEQYF. For the CDR3, the DNA is TGTGCCAGCAGTCCGGGCGTGTCCCTGCCCTACGAGCAGTACTTC.

The J gene is TRBJ2-1, the V gene TRBV12-3 or TRBV12-4; D call uncertain. The CDR3 runs to 14 residues. V lost 6 bases and J lost 2, with 11 bases in between. This CDR3 is CASRTDLTYNEQFF. The DNA for the CDR3 is TGTGCCAGCAGAACAGACCTAACCTACAATGAGCAGTTCTTC.

The J gene is TRBJ2-5, the V gene TRBV12-3 or TRBV12-4; D tentatively reads TRBD1 or TRBD2 (5 bases each). CDR3 length: 14 residues. V was pared by 1 base and J by 4 bases, with 10 bases between. The CDR3 region is CASSLGAGRETQYF. The CDR3 coding sequence is TGTGCCAGCAGTTTAGGGGCAGGGAGAGAGACCCAGTACTTC.

This clonotype was seen a handful of times. This chain links TRBV5-1 with TRBJ1-2, with 7 bases lining up with TRBD1. Germline V gene sequence: CDR1 SGHRS, CDR2 YFSETQ. Trimming took 3 bases from V and 6 from J; bases not matched to a gene: 5. The CDR3 covers 13 residues. The CDR3 region is CASSSTGQDGYTF. The CDR3 DNA is TGCGCCAGCAGCTCGACTGGACAGGATGGCTACACCTTC.

This clonotype was seen only a few times. V gene TRBV12-3 or TRBV12-4 combines with J gene TRBJ2-7; TRBD2 might be the D (6 bases). CDR3 length: 13 amino acids. Trimming shortened V by 5 bases and J by 4 bases, and 12 bases separated the two germline ends. CDR3 bases: TGTGCCAGCAGTACGGGACTGGTTTACGAGCAGTACTTC. Amino acids: CASSTGLVYEQYF.

A few counts support this clonotype. The genes are TRBV5-4 and TRBJ2-1, with a weak D call TRBD1 (5 bases). The CDR3 runs 15 residues. Germline assignment: CDR1 SGHNT and CDR2 YYREEE (reference sequence). V dropped 3 bases and J dropped 5 bases, with 15 bases sitting between them. The CDR3 protein is CASSSGQGLNNEQFF. The DNA for the CDR3 is TGTGCCAGCAGCTCAGGGCAGGGCTTAAACAATGAGCAGTTCTTC.

This clonotype was seen at least ten times. The chain recombines TRBV5-1 with TRBJ2-7; 10 nucleotides line up with TRBD1. V was clipped by 4 bases and J by 8 bases; unmatched bases: 9. The CDR3 length is 14 residues. In germline, CDR1 is SGHRS, CDR2 YFSETQ. CDR3 sequence: CASSPGTGVAQQYF. The CDR3 coding sequence is TGCGCCAGCAGCCCCGGGACAGGGGTTGCGCAGCAGTACTTC.

This sequence joins TRBV19 and TRBJ1-2; the match to TRBD1 covers 8 bases. The CDR3 totals 15 residues. Germline assignment: CDR1 LNHDA and CDR2 SQIVND (reference sequence). Germline trimming cut 4 bases from V and 4 bases from J; bases unmatched to any gene: 8. The chain's CDR3 is CASSRGQGLSYGYTF. The CDR3 DNA reads TGTGCCAGTAGTAGAGGACAGGGACTCTCCTATGGCTACACCTTC.

This clonotype was recorded many times. The rearrangement uses TRBV5-1 and TRBJ2-2; a possible D gene is TRBD1 (6 bases). V shed 0 bases and J shed 4 bases, with 13 bases lying between them. From germline, CDR1 is SGHRS and CDR2 YFSETQ. The CDR3 runs to 16 residues. The CDR3: CASSLEADRLTGELFF. The CDR3 DNA is TGCGCCAGCAGCTTGGAAGCGGACAGACTCACCGGGGAGCTGTTTTTT. The full variable domain, rest sourced from reference TRBV5-1 and TRBJ2-2, is KAGVTQTPRYLIKTRGQQVTLSCSPISGHRSVSWYQQTPGQGLQFLFEYFSETQRNKGNFPGRFSGRQFSNSRSEMNVSTLELGDSALYLCASSLEADRLTGELFFGEGSRLTVL.

This clonotype was found a few times. The rearrangement joins TRBV6-4 to TRBJ2-6, with TRBD2 matching 8 bases. J lost 4 bases, V lost 6 bases, and 17 bases had no gene match. The CDR3 consists of 19 residues. The germline gives CDR1 MRHNA, CDR2 SNTAGT. CDR3 sequence: CASSRTGGQRGPGANVLTF. The CDR3 DNA follows: TGTGCCAGCAGCCGCACTGGGGGCCAGCGGGGGCCCGGGGCCAACGTCCTGACTTTC.

The chain joins TRBV20-1 to TRBJ1-2; D gene uncertain. V was shortened by 6 bases and J by 4 bases, with 24 bases between the two germline ends. This CDR3 spans 16 amino acids. CDR1 and CDR2 from the germline V gene are DFQATT and SNEGSKA (reference sequence). This CDR3 reads CSAQPPFLTLLYGYTF. The DNA for the CDR3 is TGCAGTGCCCAACCCCCCTTCTTGACCCTCCTCTATGGCTACACCTTC.

The sample holds many counts of this clonotype. CDR3 residues: CASSLSQGANEQYF. CDR3 nucleotide sequence: TGTGCCAGCAGCTTATCCCAGGGGGCGAACGAGCAGTACTTC. The chain links TRBV7-9 to TRBJ2-7; TRBD1 agrees at 8 bases. The CDR3 runs 14 residues. V was pared by 2 bases and J by 5 bases, with 5 bases of the junction left unmatched. Germline V gene lookup returns CDR1 SEHNR and CDR2 FQNEAQ (reference sequence).

The chain has TRBV20-1 and TRBJ2-1; 8 positions match TRBD2. Germline-derived CDR1 and CDR2 are DFQATT and SNEGSKA (reference sequence). CDR3 length: 15 amino acids. Unmatched junction bases numbered 3, after V lost 2 bases and J lost 0 bases. As DNA, the CDR3 is TGCAGTGCTAGAACGGGGGGGCCCTCCTACAATGAGCAGTTCTTC. It encodes CSARTGGPSYNEQFF.

This clonotype was seen a few times. The chain uses TRBV27 and TRBJ2-7; no reliable D call. V was cut by 1 base and J by 5 bases, with 12 bases left in between. Germline V gene data show CDR1 as MNHEY and CDR2 as SMNVEV (reference sequence). This CDR3 is 14 amino acids long. The CDR3 protein is CASSLFRNSDEQYF. The CDR3 bases are TGTGCCAGCAGTTTATTTAGGAACTCGGACGAGCAGTACTTC.

This chain links TRBV19 with TRBJ2-1; TRBD2 agrees at 9 bases. Trimming removed 4 bases from V and 0 bases from J; junction bases left unmatched: 4. Germline CDR1 is LNHDA and CDR2 is SQIVND (reference sequence). The CDR3 is 16 amino acids. The CDR3 is CASSNSGGLSYNEQFF. CDR3 sequence (DNA): TGTGCCAGTAGTAACAGCGGGGGGCTCTCCTACAATGAGCAGTTCTTC.

Regarding this clonotype: Germline is not matched at one junction end, which may reflect a read error. This chain joins TRBV20-1 and TRBJ2-1; possible D gene TRBD2, 5 bases. The CDR3 is 10 amino acids. Germline CDR1 and CDR2: DFQATT and SNEGSKA (reference sequence). The CDR3 DNA reads TGCAGTGCTAGGGGAGACGAGTTGGGCTTC. It encodes CSARGDELGF.

This clonotype was counted between two and nine times. The V call is TRBV19, the J call TRBJ2-3; TRBD1 matches 9 bases. The ends lost 9 bases at V and 1 base at J; junction bases unmatched: 5. This CDR3 has 14 residues. Germline assignment: CDR1 LNHDA and CDR2 SQIVND (reference sequence). This CDR3 reads CASRDRVRTDTQYF. CDR3 DNA: TGTGCCAGCCGGGACAGGGTCCGCACAGATACGCAGTATTTT.

This clonotype was seen a handful of times. The chain has TRBV9 and TRBJ2-5; 9 bases are a match to TRBD2. Germline CDR1 and CDR2: SGDLS and YYNGEE. This CDR3 is built from 17 residues. Germline trimming cut 0 bases from V and 3 bases from J; bases unmatched to any gene: 9. DNA for the CDR3: TGTGCCAGCAGCGTAGCTGGGGCGGGGGGGGATAAAGAGACCCAGTACTTC. Encoded protein: CASSVAGAGGDKETQYF.

Ten or more counts support this clonotype. J is TRBJ1-1 and V is TRBV7-2; D is undetermined. Trimming removed 7 bases from V and 8 bases from J, with 11 bases in between. In germline, CDR1 is SGHTA, CDR2 FQGNSA. The CDR3 has 11 residues. Written as DNA, the CDR3 is TGTGCCAGCACCCCCGGCAGAGAAGCTTTCTTT. Protein product: CASTPGREAFF.

The chain employs TRBV5-5 and TRBJ1-6, with D maybe TRBD1 (5 bases). The V end was cut by 4 bases, the J end by 10 bases, with 15 bases between. CDR1 and CDR2 (germline): SGHKS, YYEKEE (reference sequence). This CDR3 has 14 residues. CDR3 DNA sequence: TGTGCCAGCAGCAGGGGTGGGGATCGGTCACCCCTCCACTTT. It is translated as CASSRGGDRSPLHF.

This clonotype showed up just a few times. V usage is TRBV7-3 and J usage is TRBJ2-3; TRBD1 matches at 8 bases. Germline V gene data show CDR1 as SGHTA and CDR2 as FQGTGA. The junction had 11 bases not matched to a gene; V was cut back by 5 bases and J by 4 bases. The CDR3 totals 16 residues. The CDR3: CASSEPPGGSPDTQYF. For the CDR3, the DNA is TGTGCCAGCAGCGAACCCCCAGGGGGCTCGCCAGATACGCAGTATTTT.

V is TRBV12-3 or TRBV12-4 and J is TRBJ2-3, with D maybe TRBD2 (6 bases). The CDR3 is 14 residues long. V lost 8 bases, J lost 4 bases, and 16 bases lay in between. This CDR3 is CASELYAGSDTQYF. CDR3 bases: TGTGCCAGCGAGTTATACGCGGGGTCAGATACGCAGTATTTT.

This chain joins TRBV4-2 and TRBJ2-2; D is ambiguous. Per germline, CDR1 LGHNA and CDR2 YNFKEQ. Trimming removed 0 bases at V and 3 bases at J, with 17 bases between. The CDR3 length is 18 residues. CDR3 loop: CASSQDFNTPADTGELFF. For the CDR3, the DNA is TGTGCCAGCAGCCAAGATTTTAATACCCCGGCGGACACCGGGGAGCTGTTTTTT.

This chain uses TRBV27 with TRBJ1-6; D ambiguous. Trimming pared 6 bases from V and 12 bases from J, leaving 15 bases between. The CDR3 runs to 13 residues. Germline CDR1 is MNHEY and CDR2 is SMNVEV (reference sequence). The CDR3 nucleotides read TGTGCCAGCAGGACGTTAAGGGCCGAACCCCTCCACTTT. Its protein is CASRTLRAEPLHF.

The chain joins TRBV19 to TRBJ1-6; 7 nucleotides agree with TRBD1. The CDR3 is 14 residues long. V dropped 6 bases and J dropped 7; count of bases not matched to a gene: 6. Germline V CDR1 and CDR2: LNHDA, SQIVND (reference sequence). The CDR3 spells CASRSQGENSPLHF. The CDR3 coding sequence is TGTGCCAGTAGAAGCCAGGGGGAAAATTCACCCCTCCACTTT.